Listed below are T cell receptor beta chains from one sample, sequenced in a study of T cell repertoires in cytomegalovirus infection. Via MiXCR, TCRdb re-called the reads, giving one row per CDR3 protein. The repertoire has about 490,000 distinct CDR3 sequences, about 15% of them found once; the top ten carry roughly 25%. Input material: CD8+ T cells from PBMCs. Receptor source: a human donor in good health (CMV status not recorded). Some clones in this sample may be carry-over from other donors' samples. Each CDR3 is given with its conserved first and last residue. A D gene is named only where the DNA matches it firmly. The listing skips clone size in some rows; elsewhere it reads once, few, many or a size class.

v_gene	abundance	d_gene	j_gene	CDR3aa	CDR3nt
TRBV20-1	few	-	TRBJ2-3	CSALLAGLAIISDTQYF	TGCAGTGCCCTCCTCGCGGGCCTAGCGATTATCTCAGATACGCAGTATTTT
TRBV20-1	-	-	TRBJ1-2	CSAFEHTGGYGYTF	TGCAGTGCTTTCGAACACACGGGGGGCTATGGCTACACCTTC
TRBV10-3	few	-	TRBJ2-3	CATQADTQYF	TGTGCCACGCAAGCAGATACGCAGTATTTT
TRBV19	-	-	TRBJ2-7	CATSLRGDEQYF	TGTGCCACGAGTCTTCGAGGTGACGAGCAGTACTTC
TRBV7-9	few	-	TRBJ1-1	CASSLPLVSGEAFF	TGTGCCAGCAGCTTGCCCTTAGTATCAGGGGAAGCTTTCTTT
TRBV12-3/TRBV12-4	many	-	TRBJ2-7	CASSFHRAYEQYF	TGTGCCAGCAGTTTTCACAGGGCCTACGAGCAGTACTTC
TRBV6-5	many	-	TRBJ2-2	CASSYSQNTGELFF	TGTGCCAGCAGTTACTCACAGAACACCGGGGAGCTGTTTTTT
TRBV5-1	-	-	TRBJ2-1	CASSLSATYNEQFF	TGCGCCAGCAGCCTTAGCGCTACTTACAATGAGCAGTTCTTC
TRBV28	-	-	TRBJ2-1	CASSLGAHPYNEQFF	TGTGCCAGCAGTTTGGGGGCTCACCCCTACAATGAGCAGTTCTTC
TRBV11-2	many	TRBD2	TRBJ2-5	CASSLVLATGGSGETQYF	TGTGCCAGCAGCTTAGTATTGGCTACGGGCGGGAGTGGGGAGACCCAGTACTTC
TRBV6-6	-	-	TRBJ1-1	CASTSAPGDTEAFF	TGTGCCAGCACCTCCGCCCCAGGGGACACTGAAGCTTTCTTT
TRBV14	few	-	TRBJ2-3	CASSLRGWTDTQYF	TGTGCCAGCAGCCTCCGGGGATGGACAGATACGCAGTATTTT
TRBV9	few	-	TRBJ1-3	CASSAGGGTGNTIYF	TGTGCCAGCAGCGCCGGAGGGGGGACTGGAAACACCATATATTTT
TRBV5-4	few	TRBD2	TRBJ2-7	CASSPGTSGEHNNEQYF	TGTGCCAGCAGCCCCGGGACTAGCGGGGAGCATAATAACGAGCAGTACTTC
TRBV6-6	many	TRBD2	TRBJ2-7	CASLLAGGPYEQYF	TGTGCCAGCTTACTAGCGGGAGGGCCCTACGAGCAGTACTTC
TRBV14	few	TRBD2	TRBJ2-1	CASSHIRGGLAGYNEQFF	TGTGCCAGCAGCCACATCCGAGGGGGACTAGCGGGGTACAATGAGCAGTTCTTC
TRBV19	few	-	TRBJ2-7	CASSTAGQRYEQYF	TGTGCCAGTAGTACCGCGGGACAGCGCTACGAGCAGTACTTC
TRBV12-3/TRBV12-4	many	TRBD1	TRBJ1-2	CASSLGQGSKPNYGYTF	TGTGCCAGCAGTCTCGGACAGGGAAGTAAGCCTAACTATGGCTACACCTTC
TRBV7-9	many	-	TRBJ1-5	CASSLDSSNQPQHF	TGTGCCAGCAGCCTAGACAGTAGCAATCAGCCCCAGCATTTT
TRBV19	-	TRBD2	TRBJ2-2	CASLPRTSGRARDTGELFF	TGTGCCAGCCTACCCCGGACTAGCGGGAGGGCCAGGGACACCGGGGAGCTGTTTTTT
TRBV5-1	-	-	TRBJ2-5	CASSLAVTASQETQYF	TGCGCCAGCAGCTTGGCCGTGACAGCATCCCAAGAGACCCAGTACTTC
TRBV27	-	TRBD1	TRBJ1-5	CASSSGTGLSQPQHF	TGTGCCAGCAGTTCCGGGACAGGGTTATCTCAGCCCCAGCATTTT
TRBV5-6	-	-	TRBJ1-1	CASSFLTGIPEAFF	TGTGCCAGCAGCTTTTTAACAGGGATACCTGAAGCTTTCTTT
TRBV11-2	many	TRBD1	TRBJ1-1	CASSLWSRQGRKNEAFF	TGTGCCAGCAGCTTATGGTCCCGACAGGGGCGAAAGAATGAAGCTTTCTTT
TRBV4-1	few	-	TRBJ2-1	CASSQEVGAPRDEQFF	TGCGCCAGCAGCCAAGAAGTGGGGGCCCCCAGGGATGAGCAGTTCTTC
TRBV6-5	few	-	TRBJ1-2	CASSYGGGRGGYTF	TGTGCCAGCAGTTACGGGGGGGGAAGGGGAGGCTACACCTTC
TRBV7-8	many	-	TRBJ1-1	CASSSTGTLNTEAFF	TGTGCCAGCAGCTCTACGGGGACGTTGAACACTGAAGCTTTCTTT
TRBV12-3/TRBV12-4	many	TRBD2	TRBJ2-3	CASNGLAASTDTQYF	TGTGCCAGCAATGGACTAGCGGCTAGCACAGATACGCAGTATTTT
TRBV12-5	few	-	TRBJ2-2	CASGLVGFGGANTGELFF	TGTGCTAGTGGTTTGGTAGGATTCGGAGGGGCGAACACCGGGGAGCTGTTTTTT
TRBV7-9	few	-	TRBJ2-3	CASRWLVERDTQYF	TGTGCCAGCAGGTGGCTAGTGGAGAGGGATACGCAGTATTTT
TRBV3-1	-	TRBD2	TRBJ2-3	CASSQHTSGPSTDTQYF	TGTGCCAGCAGCCAGCACACTAGCGGGCCGAGCACAGATACGCAGTATTTT